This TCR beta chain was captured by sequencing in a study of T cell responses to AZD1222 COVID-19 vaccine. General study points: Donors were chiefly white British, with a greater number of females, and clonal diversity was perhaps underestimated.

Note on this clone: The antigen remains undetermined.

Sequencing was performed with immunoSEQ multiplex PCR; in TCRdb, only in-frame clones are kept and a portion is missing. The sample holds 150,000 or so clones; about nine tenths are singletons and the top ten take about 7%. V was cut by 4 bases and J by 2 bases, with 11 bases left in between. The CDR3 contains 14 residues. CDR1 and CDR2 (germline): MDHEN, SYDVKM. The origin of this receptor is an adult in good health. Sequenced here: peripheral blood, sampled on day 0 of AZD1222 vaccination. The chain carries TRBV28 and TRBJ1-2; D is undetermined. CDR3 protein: CASSSSVNNYGYTF. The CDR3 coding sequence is TGTGCCAGCAGTTCTTCTGTTAACAACTATGGCTACACCTTC.